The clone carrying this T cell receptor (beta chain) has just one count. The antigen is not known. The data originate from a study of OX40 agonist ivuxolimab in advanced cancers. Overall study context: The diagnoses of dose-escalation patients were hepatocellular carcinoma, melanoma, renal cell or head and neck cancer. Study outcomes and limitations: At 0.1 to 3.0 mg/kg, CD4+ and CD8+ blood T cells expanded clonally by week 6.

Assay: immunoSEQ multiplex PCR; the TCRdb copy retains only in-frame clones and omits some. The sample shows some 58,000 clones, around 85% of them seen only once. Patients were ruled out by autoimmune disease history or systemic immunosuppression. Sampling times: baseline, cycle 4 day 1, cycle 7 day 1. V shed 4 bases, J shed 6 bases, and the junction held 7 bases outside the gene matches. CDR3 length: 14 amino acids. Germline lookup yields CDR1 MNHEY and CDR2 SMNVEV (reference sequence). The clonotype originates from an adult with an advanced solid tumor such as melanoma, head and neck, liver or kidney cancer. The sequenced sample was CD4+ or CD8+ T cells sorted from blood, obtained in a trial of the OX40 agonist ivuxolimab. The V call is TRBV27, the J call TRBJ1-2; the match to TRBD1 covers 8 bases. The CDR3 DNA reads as TGTGCCAGCAGTTCCACAGGGGGAGTAAATGGCTACACCTTC. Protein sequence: CASSSTGGVNGYTF.